This TCR beta chain is from a study of neoadjuvant anti-PD-1 for oral cavity cancer. Study details: Before surgery, most patients got three to four biweekly 3 mg/kg nivolumab doses. Around day 43, patients without progression received a fourth nivolumab dose before surgery.

Analysis of PBMCs was direct, with no culture step. The repertoire was sequenced with immunoSEQ multiplex PCR; TCRdb's copy has only in-frame clones and lacks some. Among about 15,000 clones listed, just over 65% were seen once. With 0 bases clipped from V and 3 bases from J, the junction kept 2 bases outside the gene matches. In germline, CDR1 is SGHRS, CDR2 YFSETQ. CDR3 size: 14 residues. Sequencing used PBMCs, obtained before nivolumab (anti-PD-1) treatment. The receptor comes from a person aged 35-80 years with oral cavity squamous cell carcinoma. This chain joins TRBV5-1 and TRBJ1-2; TRBD1 matches 7 bases. DNA for the CDR3: TGCGCCAGCAGCTTGGGACAGGGTGACTATGGCTACACCTTC. Translating it yields CASSLGQGDYGYTF.